This T cell receptor (beta chain) was profiled in a study of cytomegalovirus exposure and HLA in healthy donors. The germline gives CDR1 SEHNR, CDR2 FQNEAQ (reference sequence). The CDR3 covers 17 residues. PCR was performed using 60 Vbeta and 13 Jbeta primers. Assay used: immunoSEQ multiplex PCR; TCRdb lists only in-frame clones, some missing. The sample includes over 80,000 clones, over 75% of them seen just once. This clone appeared once. One end of the junction fails to match germline, which may point to a read error. This chain uses TRBV7-9 with TRBJ2-2; 14 bases align to TRBD2. The sample consisted of PBMCs. The receptor comes from a middle-aged man in good health and CMV-seronegative. The CDR3 DNA reads TGTTCCAGCAGCAAGGGACTAGCGGGAGCGAAAACCGGGGAGCTGTTTTTT. Amino acid sequence: CSSSKGLAGAKTGELFF.